This note documents a single TCR beta chain sequence. The time point: pre-sensitization, week 0. The treatment: therapeutic diphenylcyclopropenone sensitization with weekly scalp DPC. The study drew its donors from alopecia patients who were 18 to 70 years old and suitable for DPC. This specimen belongs to a study of human T cells and chemical hapten exposure. CDR3 size: 16 residues. Per germline, CDR1 SGHTA and CDR2 FQGTGA. V was shortened by 5 bases and J by 7 bases, with 21 bases between the two germline ends. TCRdb reprocessed the RACE reads with MiXCR, giving one entry per CDR3 protein. This table holds over 300,000 distinct CDR3 sequences, around 5.5% found once.

The sequences come from whole blood, collected in connection with sensitization to the hapten diphenylcyclopropenone (DPC). The clonotype comes from a woman aged 45 to 65 with alopecia areata. Some clones in this sample may be carry-over from other donors' samples. The chain recombines TRBV7-3 with TRBJ1-5, with D unclear. This CDR3 is CASSHTPGWGEQPQHF. CDR3 coding DNA: TGTGCCAGCAGCCACACCCCCGGGTGGGGAGAACAGCCCCAGCATTTT.